A single sample gave rise to the 13 T cell receptor beta chains below, sequenced in a study of T cell changes during pregnancy in multiple sclerosis. TCRdb keeps only in-frame clones here, not all; method: immunoSEQ multiplex PCR. The sample shows more than 35,000 clones, approximately 93% of them seen only once. The sample was CD8+ T cells from peripheral blood mononuclear cells, taken in the third trimester of pregnancy. These receptors originate from a female donor with multiple sclerosis, enrolled in a pregnancy study.

This clone was seen once. This chain connects TRBV13 to TRBJ1-6; weak D call: TRBD1 (6 bases). CDR1 and CDR2 from the germline V gene are PRHDT and FYEKMQ (reference sequence). The CDR3 totals 15 residues. V lost 4 bases, J lost 2 bases, and 9 bases lay in between. This chain's CDR3 is CASSSGEPYNSPLHF. Here the CDR3 DNA reads TGTGCCAGCAGCTCAGGGGAGCCCTATAATTCACCCCTCCACTTT.

This chain uses TRBV6-1 with TRBJ2-7; no firm D call. With 4 bases removed from V and 5 bases from J, the gap between germline ends came to 9 bases. CDR1 and CDR2 from the germline V gene are MNHNS and SASEGT. CDR3 length: 12 amino acids. DNA for the CDR3: TGTGCCAGCAGTGCTGACTCGGACGAGCAGTACTTC. It specifies CASSADSDEQYF.

The chain carries TRBV19 and TRBJ2-2; maybe TRBD1 (6 bases). With 5 bases removed from V and 4 bases from J, the gap between germline ends came to 23 bases. The germline CDR1 and CDR2 sequences are LNHDA and SQIVND (reference sequence). The CDR3 is 18 amino acids. CDR3 nucleotides: TGTGCCAGTAGTGAGGATTGGGTCGGGACAACCGCCACCGGGGAGCTGTTTTTT. It is translated as CASSEDWVGTTATGELFF.

V and J are TRBV27 and TRBJ1-1, with D possibly being TRBD1 (5 bases). The V end lost 7 bases, the J end lost 1 base, and 13 bases lay between the germline ends. The CDR3 is 14 residues long. Per the germline V gene, CDR1 is MNHEY and CDR2 is SMNVEV (reference sequence). CDR3 nucleotides: TGTGCCAGCACTTCCGGGACTGGGAACACTGAAGCTTTCTTT. Its protein is CASTSGTGNTEAFF.

This rearrangement joins TRBV19 to TRBJ1-5; no reliable D call. The CDR3 totals 14 residues. Germline CDR1 LNHDA, CDR2 SQIVND (reference sequence). The ends were cut back, 0 bases at V and 3 bases at J, with 6 bases in the middle. The CDR3 protein is CASSIEGVNQPQHF. DNA of the CDR3: TGTGCCAGTAGTATAGAGGGAGTCAATCAGCCCCAGCATTTT.

The V call is TRBV27, the J call TRBJ2-1; 8 bases map to TRBD2. The V and J ends lost 1 base and 15 bases, in that order; junction bases with no gene match: 5. The germline gives CDR1 MNHEY, CDR2 SMNVEV (reference sequence). The CDR3 covers 12 residues. The CDR3 DNA is TGTGCCAGCAGTTTATACGGGGGGGCCGGGTTCTTC. Residues: CASSLYGGAGFF.

V and J are TRBV27 and TRBJ1-1; tentative D call: TRBD1 (5 bases). The germline V gene encodes CDR1 MNHEY and CDR2 SMNVEV (reference sequence). Trimming removed 4 bases from V and 0 bases from J, with 6 bases in between. CDR3 size: 13 residues. The CDR3 nucleotides are TGTGCCAGCAGTTGGACAATGAACACTGAAGCTTTCTTT. It codes for CASSWTMNTEAFF.

The chain employs TRBV2 and TRBJ2-1; D may be TRBD1 (6 bases). The CDR3 runs 11 residues. Trimming left V 11 bases short and J 10 bases short, with 15 bases between. CDR1 and CDR2 (germline): SNHLY, FYNNEI. The CDR3 coding sequence is TGTGCCGGATACAGGGAGAGGGAGCAGTTCTTC. As protein: CAGYREREQFF.

This chain connects TRBV6-1 to TRBJ2-1; TRBD2 aligns across 13 bases. The CDR3 is 17 amino acids. CDR1 is MNHNS and CDR2 is SASEGT in the germline V gene. The ends lost 3 bases at V and 7 bases at J; junction bases unmatched: 9. CDR3 coding DNA: TGTGCCAGCAGTGATACAGCGGGACTAGCGGGGTCTAATGAGCAGTTCTTC. As protein: CASSDTAGLAGSNEQFF.

The CDR3 sequence: CATSRERQGARGYTF. CDR3 coding DNA: TGTGCCACCAGCAGAGAACGACAGGGGGCGCGTGGCTACACCTTC. The V and J genes are TRBV15 and TRBJ1-2, with 10 bases matching TRBD1. Germline V gene lookup returns CDR1 LNHNV and CDR2 YYDKDF (reference sequence). The J segment lost 7 bases and the V segment lost 0 bases, leaving 5 bases of the junction unmatched. This CDR3 spans 15 amino acids.

V usage is TRBV19 and J usage is TRBJ2-1; 7 nucleotides line up with TRBD1. Germline values: CDR1 LNHDA, CDR2 SQIVND (reference sequence). The ends lost 3 bases at V and 1 base at J; junction bases unmatched: 3. The CDR3 has 15 amino acids. The CDR3 region has the DNA TGTGCCAGTAGTATCCTACAGGGGTCCTACAATGAGCAGTTCTTC. This gives the protein CASSILQGSYNEQFF.

This rearrangement joins TRBV13 to TRBJ2-7; unclear D gene. Germline V gene data show CDR1 as PRHDT and CDR2 as FYEKMQ (reference sequence). This CDR3 comprises 14 residues. Deletions cut 0 bases from V and 2 bases from J, with 8 bases between. The CDR3 nucleotides read TGTGCCAGCAGCTTAGGCGGCCAGGCCTACGAGCAGTACTTC. Translation gives CASSLGGQAYEQYF.

The chain is built from TRBV4-2 and TRBJ2-3; possible D gene TRBD2, 6 bases. The CDR3 has 15 residues. Germline assignment: CDR1 LGHNA and CDR2 YNFKEQ. V was shortened by 4 bases and J by 3 bases, with 14 bases between the two germline ends. For the CDR3, the DNA is TGTGCCAGCAGCCCTCTCTCGGGGGTGACAGATACGCAGTATTTT. Translation gives CASSPLSGVTDTQYF.